This T cell receptor (beta chain) derives from a study of blood T cell repertoires in COVID-19. Libraries were prepared by immunoSEQ multiplex PCR; TCRdb keeps only in-frame clonotypes and omits some of them. The table lists 200,000 to 250,000 clones, 80% to 90% of them singletons. Germline V CDR1 and CDR2: MDHEN, SYDVKM. The CDR3 totals 13 residues. V lost 5 bases and J lost 8, with 15 bases in between. This clone was seen just once. Sequencing was carried out using peripheral blood. The TCR originated in a woman over 75 with COVID-19, enrolled during active disease. V gene TRBV28 combines with J gene TRBJ1-2; no reliable D call. This CDR3 is CASSPSLERGYTF. CDR3 DNA sequence: TGTGCCAGCAGTCCCTCTTTGGAGAGAGGCTACACCTTC.